This T cell receptor beta chain was recorded in a study of shared clonotypes between healthy human individuals. Sequencing was performed with immunoSEQ multiplex PCR; in TCRdb, only in-frame clones are kept and a portion is missing. The sample contains around 700,000 clones, 92% of which appear only once. Germline V gives CDR1 SEHNR, CDR2 FQNEAQ (reference sequence). Trimming removed 4 bases from V and 3 bases from J; junction bases left unmatched: 5. This CDR3 comprises 14 residues. This clone was seen only once. Its antigen is still unknown. CD45RO-negative, CCR7-selected cells formed the naive CD8 fraction, which excluded terminally differentiated effector memory CD45RA+ cells. Broader study findings: The sole specimen, blood, was sampled, and tissue repertoires likely differ. Against clonotypes common to all four donors, non-shared ones had lower generation probabilities.

The sample comprised naive CD8+ T cells sorted from blood. The receptor's source is a young man in good health. The V call is TRBV7-9, the J call TRBJ2-7, with 8 bases identical to TRBD1. The DNA for the CDR3 is TGTGCCAGCAGCTCCCAGGGGGCACGCTACGAGCAGTACTTC. It yields the protein CASSSQGARYEQYF.